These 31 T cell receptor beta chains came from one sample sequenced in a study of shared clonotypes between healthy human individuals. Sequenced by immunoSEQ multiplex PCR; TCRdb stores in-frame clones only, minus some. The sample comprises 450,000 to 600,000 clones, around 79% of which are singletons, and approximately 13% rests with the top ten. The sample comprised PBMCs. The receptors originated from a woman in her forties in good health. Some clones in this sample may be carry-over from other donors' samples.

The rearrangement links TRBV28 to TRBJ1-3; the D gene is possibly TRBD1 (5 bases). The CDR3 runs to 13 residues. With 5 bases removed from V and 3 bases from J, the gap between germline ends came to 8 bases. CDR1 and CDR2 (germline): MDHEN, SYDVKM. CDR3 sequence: CASSEGRGNTIYF. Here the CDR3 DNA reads TGTGCCAGCAGTGAGGGACGTGGAAACACCATATATTTT.

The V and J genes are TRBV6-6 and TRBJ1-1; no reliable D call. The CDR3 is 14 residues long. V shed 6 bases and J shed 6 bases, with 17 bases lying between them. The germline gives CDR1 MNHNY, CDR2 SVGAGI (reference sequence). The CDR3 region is CASSFTWPGSEAFF. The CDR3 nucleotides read TGTGCCAGCAGCTTCACATGGCCGGGTTCTGAAGCTTTCTTT.

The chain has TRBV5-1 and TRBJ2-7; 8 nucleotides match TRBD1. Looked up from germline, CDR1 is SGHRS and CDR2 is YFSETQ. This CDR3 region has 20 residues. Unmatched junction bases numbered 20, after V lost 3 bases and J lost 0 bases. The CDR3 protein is CASSSTDLRGRGTFSYEQYF. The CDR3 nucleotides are TGCGCCAGCAGCTCTACGGACCTCAGGGGGCGCGGGACCTTCTCCTACGAGCAGTACTTC.

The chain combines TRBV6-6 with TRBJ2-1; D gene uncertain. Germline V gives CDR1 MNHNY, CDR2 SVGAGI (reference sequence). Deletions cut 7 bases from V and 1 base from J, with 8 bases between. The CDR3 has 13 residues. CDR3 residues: CASTVDSYNEQFF. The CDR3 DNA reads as TGTGCCAGCACCGTGGATTCCTACAATGAGCAGTTCTTC.

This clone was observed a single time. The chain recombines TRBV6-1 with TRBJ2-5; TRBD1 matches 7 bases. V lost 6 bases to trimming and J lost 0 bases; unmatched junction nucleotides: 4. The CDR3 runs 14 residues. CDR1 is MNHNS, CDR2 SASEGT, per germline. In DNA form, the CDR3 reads TGTGCCAGCAGGAGGGGGCCGTACCAAGAGACCCAGTACTTC. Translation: CASRRGPYQETQYF.

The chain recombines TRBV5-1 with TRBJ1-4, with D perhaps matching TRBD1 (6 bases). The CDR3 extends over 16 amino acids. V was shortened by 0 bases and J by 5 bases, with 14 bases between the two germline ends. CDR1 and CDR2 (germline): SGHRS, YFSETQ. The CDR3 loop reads CASSLAGAAANEKLFF. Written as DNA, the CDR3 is TGCGCCAGCAGCTTGGCGGGGGCTGCGGCAAATGAAAAACTGTTTTTT.

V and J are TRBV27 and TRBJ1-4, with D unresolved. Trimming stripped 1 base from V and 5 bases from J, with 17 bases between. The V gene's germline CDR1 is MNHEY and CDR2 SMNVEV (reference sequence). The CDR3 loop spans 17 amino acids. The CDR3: CASSLWAPGEPNEKLFF. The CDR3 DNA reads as TGTGCCAGCAGTTTATGGGCCCCGGGAGAGCCGAATGAAAAACTGTTTTTT. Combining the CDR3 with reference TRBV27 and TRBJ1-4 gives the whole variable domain EAQVTQNPRYLITVTGKKLTVTCSQNMNHEYMSWYRQDPGLGLRQIYYSMNVEVTDKGDVPEGYKVSRKEKRNFPLILESPSPNQTSLYFCASSLWAPGEPNEKLFFGSGTQLSVL.

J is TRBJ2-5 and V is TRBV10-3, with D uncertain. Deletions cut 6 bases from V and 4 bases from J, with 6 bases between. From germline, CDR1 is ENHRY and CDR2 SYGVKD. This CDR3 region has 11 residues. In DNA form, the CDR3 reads TGTGCCATCAGCAGAGGAGAGACCCAGTACTTC. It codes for CAISRGETQYF.

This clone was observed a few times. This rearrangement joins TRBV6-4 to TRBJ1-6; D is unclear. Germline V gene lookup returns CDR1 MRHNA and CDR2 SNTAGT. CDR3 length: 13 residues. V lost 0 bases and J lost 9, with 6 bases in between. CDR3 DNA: TGTGCCAGCAGTGACTCACCGGCTTCACCCCTCCACTTT. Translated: CASSDSPASPLHF.

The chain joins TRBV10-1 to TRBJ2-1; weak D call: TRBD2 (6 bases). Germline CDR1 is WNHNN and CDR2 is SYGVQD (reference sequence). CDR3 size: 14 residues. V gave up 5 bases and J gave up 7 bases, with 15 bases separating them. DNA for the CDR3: TGCGCCAGCAGTACTAGGCGGGAAGGGAATGAGCAGTTCTTC. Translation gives CASSTRREGNEQFF.

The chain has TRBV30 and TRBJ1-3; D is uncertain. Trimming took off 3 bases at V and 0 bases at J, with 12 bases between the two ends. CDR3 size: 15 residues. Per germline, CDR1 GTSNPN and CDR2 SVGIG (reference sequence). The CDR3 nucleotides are TGTGCCTGGAGGATGGACGTATCCTCTGGAAACACCATATATTTT. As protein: CAWRMDVSSGNTIYF.

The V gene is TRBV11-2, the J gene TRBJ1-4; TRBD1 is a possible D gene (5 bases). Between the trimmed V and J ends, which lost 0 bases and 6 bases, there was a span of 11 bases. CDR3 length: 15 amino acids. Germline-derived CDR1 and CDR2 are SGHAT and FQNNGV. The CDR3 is CASSLEGIGDEKLFF. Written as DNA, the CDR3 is TGTGCCAGCAGCTTAGAGGGGATAGGGGATGAAAAACTGTTTTTT.

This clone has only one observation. Here the CDR3 DNA reads TGTGCCAGCAGTCCAGTCTCTAGCGGGGGTGGCGGCGAGCAGTACTTC. It encodes CASSPVSSGGGGEQYF. The chain recombines TRBV27 with TRBJ2-7; 10 bases map to TRBD2. Looked up from germline, CDR1 is MNHEY and CDR2 is SMNVEV (reference sequence). The CDR3 has 16 residues. V lost 5 bases, J lost 6 bases, and 13 bases stayed unmatched.

CDR3 loop: CASSFPGTYEQYF. DNA of the CDR3: TGTGCCAGCAGTTTCCCTGGGACCTACGAGCAGTACTTC. This chain uses TRBV28 with TRBJ2-7, with D unresolved. Trimming removed 3 bases at V and 2 bases at J, with 8 bases between. The germline gives CDR1 MDHEN, CDR2 SYDVKM. The CDR3 covers 13 residues.

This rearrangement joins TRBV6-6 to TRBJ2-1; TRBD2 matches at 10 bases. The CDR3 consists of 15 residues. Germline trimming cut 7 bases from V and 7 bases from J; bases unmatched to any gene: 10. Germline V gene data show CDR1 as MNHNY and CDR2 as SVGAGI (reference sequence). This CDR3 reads CASTSGRPGGNEQFF. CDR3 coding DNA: TGTGCCAGCACTAGCGGGAGACCGGGGGGAAATGAGCAGTTCTTC.

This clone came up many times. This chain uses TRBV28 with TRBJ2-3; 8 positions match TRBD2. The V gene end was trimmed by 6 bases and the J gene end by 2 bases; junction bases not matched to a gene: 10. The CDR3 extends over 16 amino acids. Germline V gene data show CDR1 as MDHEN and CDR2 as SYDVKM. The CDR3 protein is CASRGSGRRDTDTQYF. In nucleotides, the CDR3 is TGTGCCAGCAGGGGAAGCGGGAGACGAGACACAGATACGCAGTATTTT.

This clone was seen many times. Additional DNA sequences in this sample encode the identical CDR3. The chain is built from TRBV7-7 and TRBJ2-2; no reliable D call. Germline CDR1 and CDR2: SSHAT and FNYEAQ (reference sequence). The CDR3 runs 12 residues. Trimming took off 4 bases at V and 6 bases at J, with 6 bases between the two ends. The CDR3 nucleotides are TGTGCCAGCAGCTCTGCTTCCGGGGAGCTGTTTTTT. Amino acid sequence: CASSSASGELFF.

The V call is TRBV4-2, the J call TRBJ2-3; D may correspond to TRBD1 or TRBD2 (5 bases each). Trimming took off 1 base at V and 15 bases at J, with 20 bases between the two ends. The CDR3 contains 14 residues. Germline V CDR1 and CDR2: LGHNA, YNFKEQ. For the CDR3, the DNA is TGTGCCAGCAGCCAAGTCAGGGAGTCCCGCCGCCGATATTTT. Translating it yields CASSQVRESRRRYF.

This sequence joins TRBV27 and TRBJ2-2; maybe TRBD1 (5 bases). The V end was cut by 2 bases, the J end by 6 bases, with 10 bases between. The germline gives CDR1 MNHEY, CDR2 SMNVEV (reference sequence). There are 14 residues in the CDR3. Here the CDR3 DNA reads TGTGCCAGCAGTTTACAGGGAACCCCCGGGGAGCTGTTTTTT. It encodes CASSLQGTPGELFF.

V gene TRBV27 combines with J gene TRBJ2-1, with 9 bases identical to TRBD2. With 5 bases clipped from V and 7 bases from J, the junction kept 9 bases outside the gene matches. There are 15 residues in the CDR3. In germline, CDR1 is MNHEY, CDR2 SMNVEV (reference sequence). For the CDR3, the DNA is TGTGCCAGCAGTCGCTCCGGGACTAGCCATAATGAGCAGTTCTTC. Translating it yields CASSRSGTSHNEQFF.

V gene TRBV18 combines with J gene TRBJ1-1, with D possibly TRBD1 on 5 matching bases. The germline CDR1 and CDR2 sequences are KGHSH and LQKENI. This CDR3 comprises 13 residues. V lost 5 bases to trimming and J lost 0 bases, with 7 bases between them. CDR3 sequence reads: CASSGDLNTEAFF. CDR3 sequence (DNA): TGTGCCAGCTCAGGGGACCTGAACACTGAAGCTTTCTTT. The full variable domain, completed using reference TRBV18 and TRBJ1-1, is NAGVMQNPRHLVRRRGQEARLRCSPMKGHSHVYWYRQLPEEGLKFMVYLQKENIIDESGMPKERFSAEFPKEGPSILRIQQVVRGDSAAYFCASSGDLNTEAFFGQGTRLTVV.

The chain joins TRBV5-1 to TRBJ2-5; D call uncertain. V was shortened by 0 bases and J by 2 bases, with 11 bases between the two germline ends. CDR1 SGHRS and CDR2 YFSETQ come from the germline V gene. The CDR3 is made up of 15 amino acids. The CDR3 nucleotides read TGCGCCAGCAGCTTGGACGGGCCCGGGCAAGAGACCCAGTACTTC. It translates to CASSLDGPGQETQYF.

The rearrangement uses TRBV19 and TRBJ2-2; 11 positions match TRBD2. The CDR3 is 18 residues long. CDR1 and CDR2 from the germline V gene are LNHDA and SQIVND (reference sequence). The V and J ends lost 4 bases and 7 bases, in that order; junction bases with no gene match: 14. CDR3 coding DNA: TGTGCCAGTAGTAGGGAAGCGACTAGCGGGACTTTGGGCGGGGAGCTGTTTTTT. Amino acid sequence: CASSREATSGTLGGELFF.

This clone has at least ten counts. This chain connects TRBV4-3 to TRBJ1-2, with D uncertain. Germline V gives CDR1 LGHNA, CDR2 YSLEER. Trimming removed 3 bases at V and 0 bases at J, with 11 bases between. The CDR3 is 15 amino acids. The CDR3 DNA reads TGCGCCAGCAGCCAGGGAACCTCCCCTAACTATGGCTACACCTTC. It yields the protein CASSQGTSPNYGYTF.

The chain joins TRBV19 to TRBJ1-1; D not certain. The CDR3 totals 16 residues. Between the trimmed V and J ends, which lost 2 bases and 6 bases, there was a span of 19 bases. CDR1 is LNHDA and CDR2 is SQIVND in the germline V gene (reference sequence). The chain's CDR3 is CASSINGNSAHAEAFF. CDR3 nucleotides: TGTGCCAGTAGTATAAACGGGAATTCTGCTCACGCTGAAGCTTTCTTT.

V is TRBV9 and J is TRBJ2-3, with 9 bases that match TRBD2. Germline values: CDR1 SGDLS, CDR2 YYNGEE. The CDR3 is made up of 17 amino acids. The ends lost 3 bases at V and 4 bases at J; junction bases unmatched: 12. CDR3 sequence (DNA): TGTGCCAGCAGCGACGGGACTAGCCCAATGGGGGCAGATACGCAGTATTTT. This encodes CASSDGTSPMGADTQYF.

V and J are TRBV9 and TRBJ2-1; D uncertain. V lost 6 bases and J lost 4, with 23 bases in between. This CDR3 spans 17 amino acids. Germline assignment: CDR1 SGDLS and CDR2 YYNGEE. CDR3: CASTITSRARRYNEQFF. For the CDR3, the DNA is TGTGCCAGCACCATCACATCCCGGGCTAGACGATACAATGAGCAGTTCTTC.

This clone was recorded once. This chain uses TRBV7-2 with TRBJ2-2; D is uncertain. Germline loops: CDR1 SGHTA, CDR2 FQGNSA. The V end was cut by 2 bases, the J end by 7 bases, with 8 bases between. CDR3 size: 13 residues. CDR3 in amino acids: CASSLRFHGELFF. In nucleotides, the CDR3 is TGTGCCAGCAGCTTAAGGTTCCACGGGGAGCTGTTTTTT.

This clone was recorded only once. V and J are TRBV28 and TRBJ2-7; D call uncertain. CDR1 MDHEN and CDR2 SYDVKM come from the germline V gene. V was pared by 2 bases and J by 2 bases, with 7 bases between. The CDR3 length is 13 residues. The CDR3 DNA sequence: TGTGCCAGCAGTTTAGTTGGGACCTACGAGCAGTACTTC. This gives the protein CASSLVGTYEQYF.

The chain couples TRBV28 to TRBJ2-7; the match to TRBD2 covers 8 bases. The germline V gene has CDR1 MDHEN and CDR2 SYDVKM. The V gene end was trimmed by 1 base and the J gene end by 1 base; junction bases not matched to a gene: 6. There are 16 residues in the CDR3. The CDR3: CASSLSWSGGSYEQYF. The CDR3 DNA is TGTGCCAGCAGTTTATCTTGGAGCGGGGGATCCTACGAGCAGTACTTC.

CDR3 loop: CASSPESLTGVQETQYF. CDR3 bases: TGTGCCAGCTCACCTGAATCTTTGACAGGGGTACAAGAGACCCAGTACTTC. The V call is TRBV18, the J call TRBJ2-5; 8 nucleotides align to TRBD1. The trim removed 3 bases at V and 2 bases at J, leaving 11 bases unmatched. The CDR3 length is 17 residues. CDR1 is KGHSH, CDR2 LQKENI, per germline.